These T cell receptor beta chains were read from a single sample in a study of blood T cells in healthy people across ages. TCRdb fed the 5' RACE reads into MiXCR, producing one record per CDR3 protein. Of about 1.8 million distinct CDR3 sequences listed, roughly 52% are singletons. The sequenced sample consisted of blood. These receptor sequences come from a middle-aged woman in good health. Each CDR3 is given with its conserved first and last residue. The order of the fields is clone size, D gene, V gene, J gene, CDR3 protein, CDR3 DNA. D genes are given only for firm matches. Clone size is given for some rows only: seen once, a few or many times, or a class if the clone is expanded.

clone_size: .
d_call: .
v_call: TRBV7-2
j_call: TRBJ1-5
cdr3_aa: CASSLVGTAQTQPQHF
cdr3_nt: TGTGCCAGCAGCTTAGTCGGGACGGCCCAAACTCAGCCCCAGCATTTT

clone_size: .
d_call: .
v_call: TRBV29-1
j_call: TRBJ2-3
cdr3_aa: CSVKEYPTDTQYF
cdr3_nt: TGCAGCGTTAAGGAGTATCCAACAGATACGCAGTATTTT

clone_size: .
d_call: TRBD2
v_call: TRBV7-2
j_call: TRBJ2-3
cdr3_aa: CASSPRTSGGVPTQYF
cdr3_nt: TGTGCCAGCAGCCCACGGACTAGCGGGGGGGTCCCAACGCAGTATTTT

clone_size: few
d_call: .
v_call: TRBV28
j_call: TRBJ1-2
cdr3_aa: CASSLGTETYGYTF
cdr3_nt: TGTGCCAGCAGTCTTGGGACCGAGACCTATGGCTACACCTTC

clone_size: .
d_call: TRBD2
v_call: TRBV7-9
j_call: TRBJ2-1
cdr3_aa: CASSVGLAGGRLLSYNEQFF
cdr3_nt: TGTGCCAGCAGCGTAGGACTAGCGGGGGGCCGTTTACTCTCCTACAATGAGCAGTTCTTC

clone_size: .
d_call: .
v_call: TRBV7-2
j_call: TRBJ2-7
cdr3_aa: CASSLGLGDEQYF
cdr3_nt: TGTGCCAGCAGCTTGGGTCTGGGAGACGAGCAGTACTTC

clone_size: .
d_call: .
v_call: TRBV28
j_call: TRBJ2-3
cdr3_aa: CASSLLSRGVTDTQYF
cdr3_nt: TGTGCCAGCAGTTTATTAAGCAGGGGAGTCACAGATACGCAGTATTTT

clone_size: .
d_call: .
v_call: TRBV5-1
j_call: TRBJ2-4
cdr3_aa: CASSLQGPIAKNIQYF
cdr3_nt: TGCGCCAGCAGCTTACAGGGCCCTATAGCCAAAAACATTCAGTACTTC

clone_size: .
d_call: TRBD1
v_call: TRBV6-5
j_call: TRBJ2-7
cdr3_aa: CASRTGKYYEQYF
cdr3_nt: TGTGCCAGCAGGACAGGGAAATACTACGAGCAGTACTTC

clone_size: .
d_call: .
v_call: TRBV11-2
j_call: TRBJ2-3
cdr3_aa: CASALRGIGADTQYF
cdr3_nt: TGTGCCAGCGCACTCCGGGGGATAGGAGCAGATACGCAGTATTTT

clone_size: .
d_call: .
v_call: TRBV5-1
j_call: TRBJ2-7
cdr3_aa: CASTGVPNYEQYF
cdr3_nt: TGCGCCAGCACCGGCGTCCCTAACTACGAGCAGTACTTC

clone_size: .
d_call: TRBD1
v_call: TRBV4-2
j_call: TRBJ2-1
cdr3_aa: CASSQLRGQGITYNEQFF
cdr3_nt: TGTGCCAGCAGCCAACTTCGGGGACAGGGGATCACCTACAATGAGCAGTTCTTC

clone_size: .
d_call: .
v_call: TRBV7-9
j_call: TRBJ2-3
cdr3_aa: CASSFYRSLGDTQYF
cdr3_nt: TGTGCCAGCAGCTTCTACCGCTCTCTCGGGGATACGCAGTATTTT

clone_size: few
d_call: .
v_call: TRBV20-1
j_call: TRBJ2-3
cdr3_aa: CSAAPMEAPTDTQYF
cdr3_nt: TGCAGTGCGGCCCCGATGGAAGCGCCCACAGATACGCAGTATTTT

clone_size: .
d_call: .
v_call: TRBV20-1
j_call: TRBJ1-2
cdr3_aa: CSPASGQSTNYGYTF
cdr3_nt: TGCAGTCCCGCGTCAGGACAGTCAACCAACTATGGCTACACCTTC

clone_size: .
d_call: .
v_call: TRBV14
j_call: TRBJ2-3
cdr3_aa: CASSQDRGFTDTQYF
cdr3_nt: TGTGCCAGCAGCCAAGATCGGGGCTTTACAGATACGCAGTATTTT

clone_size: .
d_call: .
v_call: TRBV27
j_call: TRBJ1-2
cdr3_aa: CASSRRVESNYGYTF
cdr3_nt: TGTGCCAGCAGTCGTAGGGTGGAGAGTAACTATGGCTACACCTTC

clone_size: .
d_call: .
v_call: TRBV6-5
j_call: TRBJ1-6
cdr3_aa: CASNTIGPGNSPLHF
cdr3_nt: TGTGCCAGCAATACTATAGGGCCGGGGAATTCACCCCTCCACTTT

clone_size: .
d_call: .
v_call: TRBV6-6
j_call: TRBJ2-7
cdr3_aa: CASSHDWSRAQYF
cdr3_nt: TGTGCCAGCAGTCACGACTGGTCTAGGGCCCAGTACTTC

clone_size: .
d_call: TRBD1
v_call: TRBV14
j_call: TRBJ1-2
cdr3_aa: CASSQGWTGYGYTF
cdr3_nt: TGTGCCAGCAGCCAAGGGTGGACAGGGTATGGCTACACCTTC

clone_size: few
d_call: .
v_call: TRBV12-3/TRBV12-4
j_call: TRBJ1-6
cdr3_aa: CASSFQGGNSPLHF
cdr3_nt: TGTGCCAGCAGTTTCCAGGGAGGGAATTCACCCCTCCACTTT

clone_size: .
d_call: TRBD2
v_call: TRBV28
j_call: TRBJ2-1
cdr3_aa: CASSPLAGRSYNEQFF
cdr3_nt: TGTGCCAGCAGTCCATTAGCGGGGCGCTCCTACAATGAGCAGTTCTTC

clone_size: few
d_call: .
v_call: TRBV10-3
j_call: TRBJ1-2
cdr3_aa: CAIRDLGGGYGYTF
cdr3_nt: TGTGCCATCAGAGACCTTGGGGGGGGCTATGGCTACACCTTC

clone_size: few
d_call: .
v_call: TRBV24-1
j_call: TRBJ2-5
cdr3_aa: CATSVPQTREMETQYF
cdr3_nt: TGTGCCACCAGTGTCCCTCAGACTCGCGAAATGGAGACCCAGTACTTC

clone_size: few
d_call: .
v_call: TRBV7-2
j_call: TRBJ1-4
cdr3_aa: CASSSGVTGEKLFF
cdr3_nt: TGTGCCAGCAGCTCTGGGGTCACGGGAGAAAAACTGTTTTTT

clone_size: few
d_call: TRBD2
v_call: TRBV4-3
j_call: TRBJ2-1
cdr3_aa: CASSHSSGLTGGQFF
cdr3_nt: TGCGCCAGCAGCCACTCTAGCGGCCTCACGGGGGGGCAGTTCTTC

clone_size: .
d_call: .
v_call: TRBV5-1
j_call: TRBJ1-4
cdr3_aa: CASSKDRINEKLFF
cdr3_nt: TGCGCCAGCAGTAAAGACAGGATTAATGAAAAACTGTTTTTT

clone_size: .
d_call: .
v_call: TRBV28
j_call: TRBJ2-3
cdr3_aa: CASTSLMVFTDTQYF
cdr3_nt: TGTGCCAGCACCTCCCTGATGGTATTTACAGATACGCAGTATTTT

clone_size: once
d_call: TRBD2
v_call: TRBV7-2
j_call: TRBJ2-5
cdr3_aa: CASSEGLAPYMTQYF
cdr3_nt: TGTGCCAGCAGCGAGGGACTAGCGCCATATATGACCCAGTACTTC

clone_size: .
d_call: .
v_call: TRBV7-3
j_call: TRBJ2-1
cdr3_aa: CASSLLAGKAYNEQFF
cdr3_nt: TGTGCCAGCAGCTTACTCGCGGGGAAAGCTTACAATGAGCAGTTCTTC

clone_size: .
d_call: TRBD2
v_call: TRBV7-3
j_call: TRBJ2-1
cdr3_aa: CASSLGTSDEDEQLF
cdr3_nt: TGTGCCAGCAGCTTAGGAACTAGCGATGAGGATGAGCAGTTATTC

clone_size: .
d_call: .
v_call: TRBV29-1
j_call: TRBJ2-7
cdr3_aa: CSVVGGSTYEQYF
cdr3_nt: TGCAGCGTTGTAGGGGGATCTACCTACGAGCAGTACTTC

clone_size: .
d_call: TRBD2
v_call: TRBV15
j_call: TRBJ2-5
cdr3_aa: CATRWTSGGEETQYF
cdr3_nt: TGTGCCACTAGATGGACTAGCGGGGGTGAAGAGACCCAGTACTTC

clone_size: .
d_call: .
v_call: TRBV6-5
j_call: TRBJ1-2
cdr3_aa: CASRFGGVPYGYTF
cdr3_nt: TGTGCCAGCAGATTTGGAGGGGTCCCATATGGCTACACCTTC

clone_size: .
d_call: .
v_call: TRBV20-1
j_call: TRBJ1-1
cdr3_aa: CSARVKPGEGFF
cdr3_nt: TGCAGTGCTAGAGTAAAACCAGGGGAGGGTTTCTTT

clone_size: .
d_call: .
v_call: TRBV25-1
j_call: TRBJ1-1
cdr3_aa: CASSELTKDTEAFF
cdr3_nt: TGTGCCAGCAGTGAACTAACAAAAGACACTGAAGCTTTCTTT

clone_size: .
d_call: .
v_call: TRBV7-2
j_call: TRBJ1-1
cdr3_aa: CASTLDSLNTEAFF
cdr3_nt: TGTGCCAGCACCTTAGACAGCTTGAACACTGAAGCTTTCTTT

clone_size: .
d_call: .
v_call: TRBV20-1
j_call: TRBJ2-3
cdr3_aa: CSARGAGLNTDTQYF
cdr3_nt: TGCAGTGCTAGGGGTGCGGGACTTAACACAGATACGCAGTATTTT

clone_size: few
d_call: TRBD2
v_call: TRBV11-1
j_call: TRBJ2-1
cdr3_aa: CASSHREGGRAYNEQFF
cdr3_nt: TGTGCCAGCAGCCACCGGGAGGGAGGTCGGGCCTACAATGAGCAGTTCTTC

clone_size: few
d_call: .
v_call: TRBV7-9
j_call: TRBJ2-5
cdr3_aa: CASSLTAVPQETQYF
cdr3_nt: TGTGCCAGCAGCTTAACGGCGGTACCCCAAGAGACCCAGTACTTC

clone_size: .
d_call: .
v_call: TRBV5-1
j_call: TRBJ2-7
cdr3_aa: CASSLGQFGVSYEQYF
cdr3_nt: TGCGCCAGCAGCTTGGGGCAGTTCGGGGTGTCCTACGAGCAGTACTTC

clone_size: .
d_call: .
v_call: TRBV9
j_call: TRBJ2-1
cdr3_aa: CASSGGGGIQSYNEQFF
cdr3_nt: TGTGCCAGCAGCGGCGGGGGCGGGATCCAGTCCTACAATGAGCAGTTCTTC

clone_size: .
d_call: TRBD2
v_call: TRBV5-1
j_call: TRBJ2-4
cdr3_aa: CASSLGLAGTTKNIQYF
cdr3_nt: TGCGCCAGCAGCTTGGGACTAGCGGGGACGACCAAAAACATTCAGTACTTC

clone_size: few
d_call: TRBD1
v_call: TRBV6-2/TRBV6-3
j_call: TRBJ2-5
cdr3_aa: CASRPTGWETQYF
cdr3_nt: TGTGCCAGCAGGCCGACAGGGTGGGAGACCCAGTACTTC

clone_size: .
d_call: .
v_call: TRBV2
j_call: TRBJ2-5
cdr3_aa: CASMGRDETQYF
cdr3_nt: TGTGCCAGCATGGGCAGGGATGAGACCCAGTACTTC

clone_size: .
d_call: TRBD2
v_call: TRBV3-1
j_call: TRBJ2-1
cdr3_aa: CASSQDSGLASYNEQFF
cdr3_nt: TGTGCCAGCAGCCAAGATTCGGGACTAGCCTCCTACAATGAGCAGTTCTTC

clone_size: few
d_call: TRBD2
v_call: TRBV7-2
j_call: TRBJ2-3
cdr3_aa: CASSPQTSGGADTQYF
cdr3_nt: TGTGCCAGCAGCCCCCAGACTAGCGGGGGTGCAGATACGCAGTATTTT

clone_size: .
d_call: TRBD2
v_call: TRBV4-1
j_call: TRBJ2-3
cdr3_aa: CASSPVEGLGTDAQYF
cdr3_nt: TGCGCCAGCAGTCCCGTTGAAGGACTAGGGACTGATGCGCAGTATTTT

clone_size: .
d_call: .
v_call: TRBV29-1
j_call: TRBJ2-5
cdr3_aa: CSVEVPESRETQYF
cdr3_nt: TGCAGCGTTGAGGTACCCGAAAGCAGGGAGACCCAGTACTTC

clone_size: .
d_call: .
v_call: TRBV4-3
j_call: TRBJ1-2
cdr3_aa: CASSQAGDPVYGYTF
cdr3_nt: TGCGCCAGCAGCCAAGCAGGGGACCCAGTATATGGCTACACCTTC

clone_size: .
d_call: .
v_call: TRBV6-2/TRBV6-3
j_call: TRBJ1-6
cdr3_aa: CATNDNSPLHF
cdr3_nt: TGTGCCACCAACGACAATTCACCCCTCCACTTT

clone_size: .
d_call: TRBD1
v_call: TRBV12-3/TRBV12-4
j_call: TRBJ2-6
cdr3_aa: CASSPRTGSTGANVLTF
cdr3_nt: TGTGCCAGCAGTCCCCGGACAGGGAGCACTGGGGCCAACGTCCTGACTTTC

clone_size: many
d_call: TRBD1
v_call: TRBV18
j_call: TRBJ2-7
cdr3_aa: CASSPRQGVYEQYF
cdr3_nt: TGTGCCAGCTCACCTCGACAGGGAGTCTACGAGCAGTACTTC

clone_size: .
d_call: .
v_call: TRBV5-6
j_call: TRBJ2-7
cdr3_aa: CANAGQRAYEQYF
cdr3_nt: TGTGCCAACGCGGGACAGCGAGCCTACGAGCAGTACTTC

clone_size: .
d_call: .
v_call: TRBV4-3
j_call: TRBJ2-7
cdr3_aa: CASSQSMGPYEQYF
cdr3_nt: TGCGCCAGCAGCCAGAGCATGGGCCCCTACGAGCAGTACTTC

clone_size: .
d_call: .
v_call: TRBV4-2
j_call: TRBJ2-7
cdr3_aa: CASSQAVARGWYEQYF
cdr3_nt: TGTGCCAGCAGCCAAGCAGTGGCCAGGGGATGGTACGAGCAGTACTTC

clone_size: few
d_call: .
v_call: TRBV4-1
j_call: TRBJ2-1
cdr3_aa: CASSPTQYNEQFF
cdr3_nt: TGCGCCAGCAGCCCCACACAGTACAATGAGCAGTTCTTC

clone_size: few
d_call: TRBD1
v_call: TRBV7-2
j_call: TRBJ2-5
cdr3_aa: CASREGGLETQYF
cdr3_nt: TGTGCCAGCAGGGAAGGGGGCCTGGAGACCCAGTACTTC

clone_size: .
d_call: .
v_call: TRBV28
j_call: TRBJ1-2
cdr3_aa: CASSASGNGYTF
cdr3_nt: TGTGCCAGCAGTGCCTCGGGGAACGGCTACACCTTC